The rows below give T cell receptor beta chains drawn from one sample of a study of OX40 agonist ivuxolimab in advanced cancers. TCRdb's table, derived via immunoSEQ multiplex PCR, lists solely in-frame clones and lacks some. The table includes fewer than 80,000 clones, approximately 86% detected once. This sample comprised CD4+ or CD8+ T cells sorted from blood, obtained in a trial of the OX40 agonist ivuxolimab. The source of these receptors is an adult with an advanced solid tumor such as melanoma, head and neck, liver or kidney cancer. CDR3s include the opening cysteine and the closing phenylalanine or tryptophan. D genes are given only for firm matches. Some rows have no size entry. The others give once, few or many, or a class for an expanded clone.

J: TRBJ1-5
size: .
V: TRBV15
D: .
CDR3: CATSRDLGPGNQPQHF
DNA: TGTGCCACCAGCAGAGATCTGGGGCCGGGCAATCAGCCCCAGCATTTT

J: TRBJ1-5
size: few
V: TRBV10-2
D: TRBD1
CDR3: CASRGDSNQPQHF
DNA: TGCGCCAGCAGGGGGGACAGTAATCAGCCCCAGCATTTT

J: TRBJ2-5
size: .
V: TRBV7-7
D: .
CDR3: CASSSTGQETQYF
DNA: TGTGCTAGCAGTTCTACAGGACAAGAGACCCAGTACTTC

J: TRBJ2-1
size: .
V: TRBV7-2
D: .
CDR3: CASAFDNEQFF
DNA: TGTGCCAGCGCCTTCGACAATGAGCAGTTCTTC

J: TRBJ1-1
size: .
V: TRBV29-1
D: .
CDR3: CSFTRAVNTEAFF
DNA: TGCAGCTTTACCAGGGCCGTGAACACTGAAGCTTTCTTT

J: TRBJ2-1
size: .
V: TRBV2
D: TRBD2
CDR3: CASSPLAGAYNEQFF
DNA: TGTGCCAGCAGTCCCCTAGCGGGCGCTTACAATGAGCAGTTCTTC

J: TRBJ2-1
size: .
V: TRBV19
D: .
CDR3: CASGALGGNNEQFF
DNA: TGTGCCAGTGGCGCATTAGGAGGTAACAATGAGCAGTTCTTC

J: TRBJ2-1
size: .
V: TRBV5-1
D: TRBD2
CDR3: CASSSVAGGHNEQFF
DNA: TGCGCCAGCAGCTCAGTAGCGGGGGGACACAATGAGCAGTTCTTC

J: TRBJ2-5
size: .
V: TRBV5-1
D: .
CDR3: CASSLFRAQETQYF
DNA: TGCGCCAGCAGCTTGTTCAGGGCCCAAGAGACCCAGTACTTC

J: TRBJ1-1
size: once
V: TRBV19
D: .
CDR3: CASSPHTASKNTEAFF
DNA: TGTGCCAGTAGTCCCCATACGGCATCTAAGAACACTGAAGCTTTCTTT

J: TRBJ2-5
size: .
V: TRBV30
D: .
CDR3: CAWSVGGLLETQYF
DNA: TGTGCCTGGAGTGTAGGAGGTCTTTTGGAGACCCAGTACTTC

J: TRBJ2-1
size: .
V: TRBV7-3
D: TRBD1
CDR3: CASRTGHVNNEQFF
DNA: TGTGCCAGCAGGACAGGGCACGTAAACAATGAGCAGTTCTTC

J: TRBJ2-7
size: .
V: TRBV6-5
D: TRBD1
CDR3: CASSSGTGNYEQYF
DNA: TGTGCCAGCAGCTCCGGGACAGGGAACTACGAGCAGTACTTC

J: TRBJ2-3
size: .
V: TRBV7-3
D: .
CDR3: CASSLRVAPDTQYF
DNA: TGTGCCAGCAGCTTAAGGGTTGCCCCAGATACGCAGTATTTT

J: TRBJ2-2
size: .
V: TRBV28
D: .
CDR3: CAAGEIGELFF
DNA: TGTGCCGCAGGGGAAATCGGGGAGCTGTTTTTT

J: TRBJ1-2
size: few
V: TRBV7-2
D: .
CDR3: CASSTGGAGYGYTF
DNA: TGTGCCAGCTCGACGGGGGGCGCGGGCTATGGCTACACCTTC

J: TRBJ1-5
size: .
V: TRBV20-1
D: .
CDR3: CSARDGRTQHF
DNA: TGCAGTGCTAGAGATGGGCGGACCCAGCATTTT

J: TRBJ1-4
size: few
V: TRBV19
D: TRBD1
CDR3: CATGTGTGEKLFF
DNA: TGTGCCACCGGGACAGGGACGGGTGAAAAACTGTTTTTT

J: TRBJ2-5
size: .
V: TRBV9
D: TRBD1
CDR3: CASSVVPDRKETQYF
DNA: TGTGCCAGCAGCGTAGTCCCGGACAGGAAAGAGACCCAGTACTTC

J: TRBJ1-1
size: .
V: TRBV5-1
D: .
CDR3: CASRRSMNTEAFF
DNA: TGCGCCAGCCGACGGAGCATGAACACTGAAGCTTTCTTT

J: TRBJ2-3
size: .
V: TRBV9
D: TRBD2
CDR3: CASSVGLAGGTSTDTQYF
DNA: TGTGCCAGCAGCGTAGGGCTAGCGGGAGGCACTAGCACAGATACGCAGTATTTT

J: TRBJ1-1
size: few
V: TRBV20-1
D: .
CDR3: CSAVPNTEAFF
DNA: TGCAGTGCTGTTCCAAACACTGAAGCTTTCTTT

J: TRBJ1-3
size: .
V: TRBV7-2
D: .
CDR3: CASSLALGSSGNTIYF
DNA: TGTGCCAGCAGCTTAGCGCTAGGCAGCTCTGGAAACACCATATATTTT

J: TRBJ2-7
size: .
V: TRBV11-2
D: TRBD1
CDR3: CASSLGDRGHEQYF
DNA: TGTGCCAGCAGCTTAGGGGACAGGGGGCACGAGCAGTACTTC

J: TRBJ2-1
size: .
V: TRBV6-1
D: TRBD1
CDR3: CASRGLGQAYNEQFF
DNA: TGTGCCAGCAGAGGCTTGGGACAGGCATACAATGAGCAGTTCTTC

J: TRBJ1-2
size: .
V: TRBV5-1
D: TRBD1
CDR3: CASSLGTGGYNYGYTF
DNA: TGCGCCAGCAGCTTGGGGACAGGGGGTTATAACTATGGCTACACCTTC

J: TRBJ2-7
size: .
V: TRBV2
D: TRBD1
CDR3: CASSDAQGLYEQYF
DNA: TGTGCCAGCAGTGATGCACAGGGGTTGTACGAGCAGTACTTC